This T cell receptor (beta chain) was profiled in a study of regulatory T cells in long-lasting Graves disease. Study as a whole: Over-5-year antithyroid drug use with positive TSH receptor antibodies defined persistent Graves' disease in the study. Findings of the study overall: Thyroid tissue went unexamined; only peripheral blood was analyzed. Only a small sample size was used, which may have cut accuracy.

As to time point: persistent/refractory GD, antithyroid drugs over 5 years with positive TRAb. TCR sequences were obtained from RNA taken from PBMCs. EDTA tubes were used for drawing about 9 milliliters of peripheral blood. For TCR beta, libraries came from iRepertoire HTBI primers and Arm-PCR of CDR3 regions. TCRdb ran MiXCR on the multiplex PCR reads and lists one entry per CDR3 protein. The sample includes about 430,000 distinct CDR3 sequences, roughly 21% of them seen just once. In the case of this clonotype: What it binds is not known. A much larger clone lies a single base off, so this may be a read error.

The germline CDR1 and CDR2 sequences are SGHAT and FQNNGV. The CDR3 contains 13 residues. This receptor was obtained from a female donor with Graves disease. Sequenced here: peripheral blood mononuclear cells (PBMCs), sampled when the disease was refractory, from a patient treated with antithyroid drugs. V gene TRBV11-2 combines with J gene TRBJ2-7; a weak D match, TRBD2 (5 bases). Here the CDR3 DNA reads TGTACCAGCAGCTTTCCTAGCTTGAACGAGCAGTACTTC. Its protein product is CTSSFPSLNEQYF.